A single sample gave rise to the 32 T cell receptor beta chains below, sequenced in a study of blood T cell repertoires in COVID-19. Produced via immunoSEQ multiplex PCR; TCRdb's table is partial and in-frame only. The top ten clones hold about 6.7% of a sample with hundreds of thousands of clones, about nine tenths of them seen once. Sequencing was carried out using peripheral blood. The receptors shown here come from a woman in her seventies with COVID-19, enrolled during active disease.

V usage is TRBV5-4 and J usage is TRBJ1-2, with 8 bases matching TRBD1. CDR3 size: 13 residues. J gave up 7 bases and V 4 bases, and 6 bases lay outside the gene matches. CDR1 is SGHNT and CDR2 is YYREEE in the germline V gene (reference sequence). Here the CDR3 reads CASSRDRGFGYTF. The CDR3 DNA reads TGTGCCAGCAGCCGCGACAGGGGATTTGGCTACACCTTC.

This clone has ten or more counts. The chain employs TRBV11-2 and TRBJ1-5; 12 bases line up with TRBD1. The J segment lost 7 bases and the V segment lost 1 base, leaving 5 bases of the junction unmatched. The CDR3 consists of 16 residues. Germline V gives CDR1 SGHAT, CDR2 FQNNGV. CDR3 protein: CASSLGDRGLGQPQHF. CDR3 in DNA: TGTGCCAGCAGCTTAGGGGACAGGGGGCTTGGACAGCCCCAGCATTTT.

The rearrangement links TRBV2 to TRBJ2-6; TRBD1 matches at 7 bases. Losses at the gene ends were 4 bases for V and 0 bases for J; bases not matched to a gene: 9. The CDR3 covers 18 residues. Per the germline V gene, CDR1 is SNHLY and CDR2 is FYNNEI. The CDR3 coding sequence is TGTGCCAGCAGTGGAGGTAGGACAGGTTCCTCTGGGGCCAACGTCCTGACTTTC. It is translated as CASSGGRTGSSGANVLTF.

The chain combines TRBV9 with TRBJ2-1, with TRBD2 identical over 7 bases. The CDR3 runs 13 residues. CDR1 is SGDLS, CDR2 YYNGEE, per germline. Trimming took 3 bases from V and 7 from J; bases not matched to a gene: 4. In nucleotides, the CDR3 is TGTGCCAGCAGCGGACTAGCTCAGAATGAGCAGTTCTTC. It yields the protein CASSGLAQNEQFF. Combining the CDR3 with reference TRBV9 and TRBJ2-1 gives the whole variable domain DSGVTQTPKHLITATGQRVTLRCSPRSGDLSVYWYQQSLDQGLQFLIQYYNGEERAKGNILERFSAQQFPDLHSELNLSSLELGDSALYFCASSGLAQNEQFFGPGTRLTVL.

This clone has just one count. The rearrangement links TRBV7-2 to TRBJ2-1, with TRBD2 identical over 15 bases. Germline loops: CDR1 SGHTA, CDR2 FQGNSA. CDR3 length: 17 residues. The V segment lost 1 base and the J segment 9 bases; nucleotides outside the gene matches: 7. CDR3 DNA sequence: TGTGCCAGCAGCTTAGGCGGACTAGCGGGGGGGCCAGGTGAGCAGTTCTTC. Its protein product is CASSLGGLAGGPGEQFF.

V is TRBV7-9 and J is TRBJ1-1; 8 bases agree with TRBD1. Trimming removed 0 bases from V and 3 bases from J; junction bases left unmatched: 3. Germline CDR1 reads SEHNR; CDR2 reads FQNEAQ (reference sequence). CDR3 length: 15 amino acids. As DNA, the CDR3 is TGTGCCAGCAGCTTAGCACAGGGGGTTGACACTGAAGCTTTCTTT. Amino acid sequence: CASSLAQGVDTEAFF.

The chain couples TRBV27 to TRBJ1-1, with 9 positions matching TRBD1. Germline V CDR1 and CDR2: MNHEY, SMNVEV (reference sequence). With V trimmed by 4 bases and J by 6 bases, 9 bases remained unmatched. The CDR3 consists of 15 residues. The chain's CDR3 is CASSSPGQGAAEAFF. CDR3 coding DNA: TGTGCCAGCAGTTCTCCGGGACAGGGTGCAGCTGAAGCTTTCTTT.

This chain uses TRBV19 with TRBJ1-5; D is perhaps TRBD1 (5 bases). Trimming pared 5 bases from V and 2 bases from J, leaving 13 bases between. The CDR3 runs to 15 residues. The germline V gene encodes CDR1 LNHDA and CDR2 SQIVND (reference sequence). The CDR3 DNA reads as TGTGCCAGTAGTCCCCGGGGGGATCGCAATCAGCCCCAGCATTTT. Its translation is CASSPRGDRNQPQHF.

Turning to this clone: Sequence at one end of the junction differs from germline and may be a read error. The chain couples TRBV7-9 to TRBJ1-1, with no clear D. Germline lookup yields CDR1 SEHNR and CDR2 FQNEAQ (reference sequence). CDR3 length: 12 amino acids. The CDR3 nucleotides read TGTGCCAGCAGCTTAGATAGGACTGGGCCTTCATTT. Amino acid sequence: CASSLDRTGPSF.

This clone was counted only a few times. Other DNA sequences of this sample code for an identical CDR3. CDR3 nucleotide sequence: TGCGCCAGCAGCTTGGCAGGTGAAAAACTGTTTTTT. It specifies CASSLAGEKLFF. The V call is TRBV5-1, the J call TRBJ1-4; D is undetermined. Between the trimmed V and J ends, which lost 0 bases and 7 bases, there was a span of 4 bases. Germline V CDR1 and CDR2: SGHRS, YFSETQ. There are 12 residues in the CDR3.

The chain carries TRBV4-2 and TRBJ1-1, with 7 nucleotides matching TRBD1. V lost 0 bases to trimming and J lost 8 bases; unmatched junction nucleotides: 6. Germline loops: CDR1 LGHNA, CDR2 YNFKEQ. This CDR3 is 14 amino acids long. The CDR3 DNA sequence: TGTGCCAGCAGCCAAGATTGGGGACAGCCAGAAGCTTTCTTT. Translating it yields CASSQDWGQPEAFF.

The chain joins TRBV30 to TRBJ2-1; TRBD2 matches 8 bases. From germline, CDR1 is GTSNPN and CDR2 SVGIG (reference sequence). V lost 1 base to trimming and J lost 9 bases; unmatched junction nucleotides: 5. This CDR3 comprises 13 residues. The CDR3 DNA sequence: TGTGCCTGGAGTGAGCGGGGGTGGAGTGAGCAGTTCTTC. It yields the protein CAWSERGWSEQFF.

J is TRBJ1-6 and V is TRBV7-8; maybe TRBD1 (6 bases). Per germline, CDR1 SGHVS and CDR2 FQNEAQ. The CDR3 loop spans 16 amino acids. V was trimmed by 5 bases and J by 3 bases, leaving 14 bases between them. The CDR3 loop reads CASSIPGAHYNSPLHF. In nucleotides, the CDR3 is TGTGCCAGCAGCATACCAGGGGCTCACTATAATTCACCCCTCCACTTT.

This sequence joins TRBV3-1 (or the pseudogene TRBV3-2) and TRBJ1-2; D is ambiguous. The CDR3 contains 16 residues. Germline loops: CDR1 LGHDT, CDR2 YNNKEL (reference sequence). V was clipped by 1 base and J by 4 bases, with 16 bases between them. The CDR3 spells CASSQGEQDSSYGYTF. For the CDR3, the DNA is TGTGCCAGCAGCCAAGGGGAGCAAGATAGTTCCTATGGCTACACCTTC.

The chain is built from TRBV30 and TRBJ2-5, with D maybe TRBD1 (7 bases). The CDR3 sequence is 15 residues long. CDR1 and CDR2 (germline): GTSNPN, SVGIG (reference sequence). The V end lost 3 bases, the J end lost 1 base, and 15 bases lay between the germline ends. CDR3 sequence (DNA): TGTGCCTGGAGCTCTTCAGGGGGAGGCCAAGAGACCCAGTACTTC. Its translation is CAWSSSGGGQETQYF.

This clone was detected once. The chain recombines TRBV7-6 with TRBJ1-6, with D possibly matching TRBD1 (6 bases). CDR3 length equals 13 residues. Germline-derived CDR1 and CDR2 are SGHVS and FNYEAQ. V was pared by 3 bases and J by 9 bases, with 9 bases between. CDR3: CASSFDRSSPLHF. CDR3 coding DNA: TGTGCCAGCAGCTTCGACAGGTCTTCACCCCTCCACTTT. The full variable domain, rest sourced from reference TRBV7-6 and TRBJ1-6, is GAGVSQSPRYKVTKRGQDVALRCDPISGHVSLYWYRQALGQGPEFLTYFNYEAQQDKSGLPNDRFSAERPEGSISTLTIQRTEQRDSAMYRCASSFDRSSPLHFGNGTRLTVT.

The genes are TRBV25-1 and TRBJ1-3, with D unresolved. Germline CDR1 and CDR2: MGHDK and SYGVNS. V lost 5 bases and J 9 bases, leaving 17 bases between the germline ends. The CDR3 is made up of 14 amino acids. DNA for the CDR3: TGTGCCAGCAGTATTAGCTTGGACGCGGGCACCATATATTTT. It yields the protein CASSISLDAGTIYF.

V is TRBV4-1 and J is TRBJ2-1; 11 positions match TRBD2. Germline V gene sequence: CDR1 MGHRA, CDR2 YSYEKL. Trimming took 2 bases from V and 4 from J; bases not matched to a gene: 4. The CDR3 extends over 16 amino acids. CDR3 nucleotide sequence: TGCGCCAGCAGCCAATCGGGGACTAGCGGTTACAATGAGCAGTTCTTC. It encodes CASSQSGTSGYNEQFF.

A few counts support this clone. The chain's CDR3 is CASSFELANYEQYF. The DNA of the CDR3 is TGTGCCAGCAGCTTCGAACTAGCTAACTACGAGCAGTACTTC. The V call is TRBV5-8, the J call TRBJ2-7; the D gene is possibly TRBD2 (6 bases). Trimming cost V 2 bases and J 3 bases, with 12 bases left between them. CDR3 length equals 14 residues. Per the germline V gene, CDR1 is SGHTS and CDR2 is YDEGEE.

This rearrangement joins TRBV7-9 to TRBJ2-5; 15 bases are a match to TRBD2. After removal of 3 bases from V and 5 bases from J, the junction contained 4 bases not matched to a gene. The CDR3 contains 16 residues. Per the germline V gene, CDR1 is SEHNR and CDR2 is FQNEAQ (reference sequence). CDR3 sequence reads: CASSLPGLAGGETQYF. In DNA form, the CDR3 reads TGTGCCAGCAGCTTGCCGGGACTAGCGGGGGGTGAGACCCAGTACTTC. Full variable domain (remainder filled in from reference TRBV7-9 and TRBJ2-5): DTGVSQNPRHKITKRGQNVTFRCDPISEHNRLYWYRQTLGQGPEFLTYFQNEAQLEKSRLLSDRFSAERPKGSFSTLEIQRTEQGDSAMYLCASSLPGLAGGETQYFGPGTRLLVL.

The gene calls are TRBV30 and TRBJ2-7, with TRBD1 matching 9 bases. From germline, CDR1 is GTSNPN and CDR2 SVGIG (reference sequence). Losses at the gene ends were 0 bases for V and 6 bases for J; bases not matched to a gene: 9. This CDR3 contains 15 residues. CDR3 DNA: TGTGCCTGGAGTGTTAATTGGGACAGGGAGGGCGAGCAGTACTTC. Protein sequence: CAWSVNWDREGEQYF.

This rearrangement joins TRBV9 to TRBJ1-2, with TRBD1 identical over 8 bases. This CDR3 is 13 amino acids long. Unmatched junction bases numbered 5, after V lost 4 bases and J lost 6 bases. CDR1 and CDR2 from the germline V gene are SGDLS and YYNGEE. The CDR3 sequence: CASSMRQGNGYTF. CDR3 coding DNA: TGTGCCAGCAGCATGCGACAGGGGAATGGCTACACCTTC.

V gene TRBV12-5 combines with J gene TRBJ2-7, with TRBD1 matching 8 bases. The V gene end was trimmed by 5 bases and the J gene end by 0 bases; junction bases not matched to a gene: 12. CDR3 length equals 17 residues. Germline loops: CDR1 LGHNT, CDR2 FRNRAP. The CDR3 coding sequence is TGTGCTAGTGGTAGAACCTTTCAGGGGGCGAGCTCCTACGAGCAGTACTTC. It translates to CASGRTFQGASSYEQYF. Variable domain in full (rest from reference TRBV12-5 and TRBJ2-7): DARVTQTPRHKVTEMGQEVTMRCQPILGHNTVFWYRQTMMQGLELLAYFRNRAPLDDSGMPKDRFSAEMPDATLATLKIQPSEPRDSAVYFCASGRTFQGASSYEQYFGPGTRLTVT.

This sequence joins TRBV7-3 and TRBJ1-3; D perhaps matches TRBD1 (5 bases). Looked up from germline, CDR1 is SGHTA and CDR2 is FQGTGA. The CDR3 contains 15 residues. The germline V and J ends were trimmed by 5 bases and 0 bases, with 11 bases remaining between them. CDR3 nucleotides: TGTGCCAGCAGCCCCACCGGGGGCTCTGGAAACACCATATATTTT. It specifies CASSPTGGSGNTIYF.

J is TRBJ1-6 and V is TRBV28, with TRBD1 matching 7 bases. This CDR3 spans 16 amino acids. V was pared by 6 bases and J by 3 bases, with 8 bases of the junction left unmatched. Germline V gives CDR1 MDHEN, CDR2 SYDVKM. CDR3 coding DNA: TGTGCCAGCAGCCGAGCCGGGACAGTCTATAATTCACCCCTCCACTTT. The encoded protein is CASSRAGTVYNSPLHF.

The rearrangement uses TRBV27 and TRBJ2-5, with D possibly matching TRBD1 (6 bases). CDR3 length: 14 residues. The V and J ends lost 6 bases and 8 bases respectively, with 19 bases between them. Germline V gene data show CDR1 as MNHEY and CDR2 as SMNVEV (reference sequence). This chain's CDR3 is CASSLGQGPGTQYF. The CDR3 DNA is TGTGCCAGCAGCTTAGGGCAGGGGCCGGGCACCCAGTACTTC.

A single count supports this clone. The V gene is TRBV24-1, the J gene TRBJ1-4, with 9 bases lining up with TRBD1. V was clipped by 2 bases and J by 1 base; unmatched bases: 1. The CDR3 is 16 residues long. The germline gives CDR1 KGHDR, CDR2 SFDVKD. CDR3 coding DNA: TGTGCCACCAGTGATTCGGACAGGGGAACTAATGAAAAACTGTTTTTT. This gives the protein CATSDSDRGTNEKLFF.

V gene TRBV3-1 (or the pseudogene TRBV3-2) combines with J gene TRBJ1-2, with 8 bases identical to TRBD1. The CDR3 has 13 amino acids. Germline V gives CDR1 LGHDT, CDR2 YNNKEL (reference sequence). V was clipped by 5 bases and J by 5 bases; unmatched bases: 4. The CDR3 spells CASSWTGRYGYTF. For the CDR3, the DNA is TGTGCCAGCAGCTGGACAGGGCGGTATGGCTACACCTTC.

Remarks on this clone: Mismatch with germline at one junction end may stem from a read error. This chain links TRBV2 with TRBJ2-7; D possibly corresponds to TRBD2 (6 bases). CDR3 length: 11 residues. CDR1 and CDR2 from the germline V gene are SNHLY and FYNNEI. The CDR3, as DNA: TGTGCCAGCAGTACCTCCGCGGGGTCAGACTTC. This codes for CASSTSAGSDF.

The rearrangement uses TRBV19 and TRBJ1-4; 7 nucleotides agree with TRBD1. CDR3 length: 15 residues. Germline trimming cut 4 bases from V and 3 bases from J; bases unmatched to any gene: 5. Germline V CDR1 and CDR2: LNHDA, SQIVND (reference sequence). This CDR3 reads CASSTRDSSNEKLFF. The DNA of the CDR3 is TGTGCCAGTAGTACCCGGGACAGTTCTAATGAAAAACTGTTTTTT. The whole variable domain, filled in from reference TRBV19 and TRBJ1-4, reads DGGITQSPKYLFRKEGQNVTLSCEQNLNHDAMYWYRQDPGQGLRLIYYSQIVNDFQKGDIAEGYSVSREKKESFPLTVTSAQKNPTAFYLCASSTRDSSNEKLFFGSGTQLSVL.

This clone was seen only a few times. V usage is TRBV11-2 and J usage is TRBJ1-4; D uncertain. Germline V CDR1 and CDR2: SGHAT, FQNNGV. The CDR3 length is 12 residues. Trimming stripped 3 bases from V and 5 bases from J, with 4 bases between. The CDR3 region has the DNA TGTGCCAGCAGCTTGGGCAATGAAAAACTGTTTTTT. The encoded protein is CASSLGNEKLFF.

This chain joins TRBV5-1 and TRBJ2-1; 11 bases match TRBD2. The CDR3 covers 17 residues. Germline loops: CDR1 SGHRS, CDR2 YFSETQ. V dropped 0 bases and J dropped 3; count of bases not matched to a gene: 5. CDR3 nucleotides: TGCGCCAGCAGCTTGGCCGGTGGGACTAGCGGCTACAATGAGCAGTTCTTC. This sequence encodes CASSLAGGTSGYNEQFF.